This record concerns one T cell receptor beta chain sequence. What it binds is not known. The data stem from a study of T cell responses to AZD1222 COVID-19 vaccine. Study-wide points: None of the repertoires were sampled until the peak T cell response had passed.

Some second doses came at about 4 weeks and others at about 12 weeks; these were pooled. CDR1 is MNHNY and CDR2 is SVGAGI in the germline V gene (reference sequence). Trimming stripped 5 bases from V and 3 bases from J, with 11 bases between. The CDR3 has 13 amino acids. Generated by immunoSEQ multiplex PCR, the TCRdb table keeps only in-frame clones and is missing some. The sample lists roughly 110,000 clones; around 90% were seen once. The clonotype was recovered from an adult who received the AZD1222 COVID-19 vaccine. The rearrangement joins TRBV6-6 to TRBJ2-7, with D unclear. The specimen comprised peripheral blood, sampled 28 days after the second AZD1222 dose. The CDR3 sequence: CASSNDLNYEQYF. CDR3 bases: TGTGCCAGCAGTAACGACCTCAACTACGAGCAGTACTTC.